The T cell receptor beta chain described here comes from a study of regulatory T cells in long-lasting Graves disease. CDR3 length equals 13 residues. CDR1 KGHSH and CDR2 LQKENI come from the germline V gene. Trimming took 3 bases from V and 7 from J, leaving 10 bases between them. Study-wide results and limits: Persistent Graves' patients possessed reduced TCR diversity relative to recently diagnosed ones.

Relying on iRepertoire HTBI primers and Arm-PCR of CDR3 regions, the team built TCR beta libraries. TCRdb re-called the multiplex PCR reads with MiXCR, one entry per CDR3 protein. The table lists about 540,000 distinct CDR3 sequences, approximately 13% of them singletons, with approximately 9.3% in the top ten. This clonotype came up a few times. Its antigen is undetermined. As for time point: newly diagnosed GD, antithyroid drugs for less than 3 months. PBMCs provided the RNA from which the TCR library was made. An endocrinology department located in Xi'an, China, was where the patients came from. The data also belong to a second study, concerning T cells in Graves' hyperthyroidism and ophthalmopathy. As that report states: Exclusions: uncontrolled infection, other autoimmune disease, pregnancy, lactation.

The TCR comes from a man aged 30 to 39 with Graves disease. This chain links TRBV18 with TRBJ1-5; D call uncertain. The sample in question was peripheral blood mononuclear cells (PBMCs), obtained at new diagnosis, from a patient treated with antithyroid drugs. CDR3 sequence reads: CASSPGWSQPQHF. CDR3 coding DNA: TGTGCCAGCTCACCCGGTTGGAGCCAGCCCCAGCATTTT.